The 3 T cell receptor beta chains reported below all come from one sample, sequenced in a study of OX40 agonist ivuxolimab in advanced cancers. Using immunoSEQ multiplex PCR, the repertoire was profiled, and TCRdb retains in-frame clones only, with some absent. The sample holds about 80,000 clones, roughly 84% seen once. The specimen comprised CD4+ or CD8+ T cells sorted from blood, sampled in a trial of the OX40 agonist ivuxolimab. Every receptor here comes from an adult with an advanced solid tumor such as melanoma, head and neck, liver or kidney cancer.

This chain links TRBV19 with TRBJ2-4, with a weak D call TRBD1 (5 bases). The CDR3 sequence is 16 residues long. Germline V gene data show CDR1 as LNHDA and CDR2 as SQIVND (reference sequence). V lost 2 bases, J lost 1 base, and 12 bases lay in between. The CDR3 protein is CASSIQGSLAKNIQYF. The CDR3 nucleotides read TGTGCCAGTAGTATACAGGGTTCGCTGGCCAAAAACATTCAGTACTTC.

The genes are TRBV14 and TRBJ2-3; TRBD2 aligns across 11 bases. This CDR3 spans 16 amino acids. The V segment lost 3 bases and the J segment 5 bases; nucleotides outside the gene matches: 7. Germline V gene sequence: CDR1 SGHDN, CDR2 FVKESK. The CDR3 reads CASSHVAGGPGDTQYF. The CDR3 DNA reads TGTGCCAGCAGCCATGTAGCGGGAGGGCCGGGAGATACGCAGTATTTT.

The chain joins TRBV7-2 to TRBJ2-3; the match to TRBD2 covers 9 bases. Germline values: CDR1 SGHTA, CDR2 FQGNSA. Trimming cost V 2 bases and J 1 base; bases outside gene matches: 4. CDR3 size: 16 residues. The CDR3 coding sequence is TGTGCCAGCAGCTTATCGATAGCGGGAGGCACAGATACGCAGTATTTT. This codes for CASSLSIAGGTDTQYF.